This T cell receptor beta chain was obtained from a study of blood T cell repertoires in COVID-19. Background on the study: Samples of COVID-19 (acute and convalescent) were obtained from the United States, Italy and Spain. Sample material is recorded as cDNA or gDNA derived from T cells, B-cell-depleted T cells, or PBMCs.

This CDR3 is 14 amino acids long. In germline, CDR1 is SGHTS, CDR2 YDEGEE. Trimming removed 3 bases from V and 8 bases from J, with 12 bases in between. Original methodology: Reference gene primer amplification gave nucleated cell count estimates. TCRdb's table, derived via immunoSEQ multiplex PCR, lists solely in-frame clones and lacks some. The V and J calls and clone size were taken over from that table, and D and trimming were inferred from the DNA. The sample has roughly 50,000 clones; 75% to 90% are singletons. The TCR originated in a man aged 55 to 70 with acute or convalescent COVID-19. What was sequenced was peripheral blood. The gene calls are TRBV5-8 and TRBJ1-6; maybe TRBD1 (5 bases). The CDR3 loop reads CASSSGRGDSPLHF. The CDR3 nucleotides read TGTGCCAGCAGCTCGGGGCGGGGGGATTCACCCCTCCACTTT. The variable domain in full, completed from reference TRBV5-8 and TRBJ1-6, reads EAGVTQSPTHLIKTRGQQATLRCSPISGHTSVYWYQQALGLGLQFLLWYDEGEERNRGNFPPRFSGRQFPNYSSELNVNALELEDSALYLCASSSGRGDSPLHFGNGTRLTVT.